The 22 T cell receptor beta chains below were found in one sample sequenced in a study of blood T cell repertoires in COVID-19. Some clones are missing from TCRdb's copy, which holds only in-frame ones; the method was immunoSEQ multiplex PCR. The table shows around 450,000 clones, with more than 85% occurring only once. The specimen was peripheral blood. The origin of the receptors is a woman in her 30s with acute or convalescent COVID-19.

This clone occurred a few times. The genes are TRBV5-8 and TRBJ1-4; D call uncertain. The CDR3 is made up of 15 amino acids. V lost 4 bases, J lost 5 bases, and 15 bases lay in between. Germline V lookup: CDR1 SGHTS, CDR2 YDEGEE. CDR3 in amino acids: CASSLPGEVNEKLFF. CDR3 DNA sequence: TGTGCCAGCAGCCTCCCGGGTGAGGTGAATGAAAAACTGTTTTTT.

This chain links TRBV4-1 with TRBJ2-2, with 10 bases matching TRBD2. The trim removed 4 bases at V and 2 bases at J, leaving 10 bases unmatched. Germline CDR1 MGHRA, CDR2 YSYEKL. The CDR3 has 18 amino acids. The CDR3 loop reads CASSLLPLAGDNTGELFF. The CDR3, as DNA: TGCGCCAGCAGCCTGCTCCCCCTAGCGGGGGATAACACCGGGGAGCTGTTTTTT.

The chain combines TRBV20-1 with TRBJ1-4; TRBD1 is a possible D gene (6 bases). From germline, CDR1 is DFQATT and CDR2 SNEGSKA (reference sequence). V dropped 3 bases and J dropped 3 bases, with 11 bases sitting between them. This CDR3 contains 14 residues. The CDR3 reads CSASSTGSNEKLFF. Here the CDR3 DNA reads TGCAGTGCTAGTTCGACAGGATCTAATGAAAAACTGTTTTTT.

V and J are TRBV5-1 and TRBJ1-2; the match to TRBD1 covers 7 bases. V shed 0 bases, J shed 6 bases, and the junction held 8 bases outside the gene matches. This CDR3 comprises 15 residues. Germline V lookup: CDR1 SGHRS, CDR2 YFSETQ. The CDR3 is CASSLGTDRAHGYTF. In DNA, the CDR3 is TGCGCCAGCAGCTTGGGTACAGACAGGGCGCATGGCTACACCTTC.

The chain employs TRBV28 and TRBJ1-2; 9 nucleotides match TRBD1. Trimming removed 8 bases from V and 4 bases from J; junction bases left unmatched: 5. This CDR3 region has 13 residues. Per germline, CDR1 MDHEN and CDR2 SYDVKM. In nucleotides, the CDR3 is TGTGCCAGCCACAGGGGGCGCAGCTATGGCTACACCTTC. Translated, it gives CASHRGRSYGYTF.

V gene TRBV5-1 combines with J gene TRBJ2-1; 7 bases line up with TRBD1. Looked up from germline, CDR1 is SGHRS and CDR2 is YFSETQ. V dropped 2 bases and J dropped 8; count of bases not matched to a gene: 7. The CDR3 is 14 residues long. The CDR3 nucleotides are TGCGCCAGCAGCTTTAGCGTGACAGGGTATGAGCAGTTCTTC. Protein: CASSFSVTGYEQFF.

The rearrangement joins TRBV6-5 to TRBJ2-7; possible D gene TRBD2, 6 bases. The CDR3 runs to 14 residues. Germline V gives CDR1 MNHEY, CDR2 SVGAGI. Trimming removed 4 bases from V and 5 bases from J, with 15 bases in between. In DNA, the CDR3 is TGTGCCAGCAGTTCCCCGGGACTGACCGACGAGCAGTACTTC. Translating gives CASSSPGLTDEQYF.

V usage is TRBV7-8 and J usage is TRBJ2-2; a weak D match, TRBD1 (6 bases). CDR1 is SGHVS and CDR2 is FQNEAQ in the germline V gene. Trimming took off 7 bases at V and 4 bases at J, with 16 bases between the two ends. This CDR3 contains 15 residues. CDR3 protein: CASTLFIGGTGELFF. The CDR3 DNA follows: TGTGCCAGCACCCTTTTCATAGGGGGCACCGGGGAGCTGTTTTTT.

The V and J genes are TRBV5-1 and TRBJ1-1; TRBD1 agrees at 7 bases. With 4 bases clipped from V and 4 bases from J, the junction kept 7 bases outside the gene matches. CDR1 SGHRS and CDR2 YFSETQ come from the germline V gene. The CDR3 runs to 14 residues. The CDR3 DNA follows: TGCGCCAGCAGCGATAGGGGGCGAGGCACTGAAGCTTTCTTT. Translation: CASSDRGRGTEAFF.

Note on this clone: A much larger clone differs from this one at a single base, so this may be a read error. The chain uses TRBV2 and TRBJ1-1; D not certain. Between the trimmed V and J ends, which lost 1 base and 0 bases, there was a span of 3 bases. The CDR3 runs 13 residues. Germline V gives CDR1 SNHLY, CDR2 FYNNEI. The CDR3 loop reads CASSEDMNTEAFF. The CDR3 nucleotides read TGTGCCAGCAGTGAAGACATGAACACTGAAGCTTTCTTT.

This chain uses TRBV28 with TRBJ1-2; 7 bases match TRBD1. The CDR3 totals 14 residues. From germline, CDR1 is MDHEN and CDR2 SYDVKM. The ends lost 3 bases at V and 4 bases at J; junction bases unmatched: 5. Here the CDR3 reads CASSLLAGGYGYTF. The DNA for the CDR3 is TGTGCCAGCAGTTTGTTAGCAGGGGGCTATGGCTACACCTTC.

J is TRBJ1-2 and V is TRBV7-9; 9 bases map to TRBD1. The J segment lost 7 bases and the V segment lost 11 bases, leaving 8 bases of the junction unmatched. Germline values: CDR1 SEHNR, CDR2 FQNEAQ (reference sequence). The CDR3 is 12 residues long. Here the CDR3 reads CAASGTGFGYTF. CDR3 DNA: TGTGCCGCATCCGGGACAGGGTTTGGCTACACCTTC. The full variable domain, rest sourced from reference TRBV7-9 and TRBJ1-2, is DTGVSQNPRHKITKRGQNVTFRCDPISEHNRLYWYRQTLGQGPEFLTYFQNEAQLEKSRLLSDRFSAERPKGSFSTLEIQRTEQGDSAMYLCAASGTGFGYTFGSGTRLTVV.

Turning to this clone: In the same sample, other DNA sequences code for this CDR3. The rearrangement uses TRBV5-1 and TRBJ1-1; D remains unclear. The V gene lost 0 bases and the J gene lost 1 base, with 4 bases spanning the gap. The CDR3 contains 13 residues. Germline CDR1 reads SGHRS; CDR2 reads YFSETQ. CDR3 residues: CASSLVKNTEAFF. The CDR3 coding sequence is TGCGCCAGCAGCTTGGTTAAGAACACTGAAGCTTTCTTT.

The J gene is TRBJ2-3, the V gene TRBV4-1, with TRBD1 identical over 7 bases. Losses at the gene ends were 4 bases for V and 3 bases for J; bases not matched to a gene: 10. Germline V lookup: CDR1 MGHRA, CDR2 YSYEKL. The CDR3 is 16 amino acids. For the CDR3, the DNA is TGCGCCAGCAGCCTAAACCAGGGGGTAGTGACAGATACGCAGTATTTT. Translation gives CASSLNQGVVTDTQYF.

The chain recombines TRBV5-6 with TRBJ2-6; 7 nucleotides match TRBD1. Unmatched junction bases numbered 2, after V lost 0 bases and J lost 5 bases. In germline, CDR1 is SGHDT, CDR2 YYEEEE. The CDR3 length is 15 residues. The CDR3 reads CASSLEGARANVLTF. As DNA, the CDR3 is TGTGCCAGCAGCTTGGAGGGGGCTAGGGCCAACGTCCTGACTTTC. Together with reference TRBV5-6 and TRBJ2-6, the CDR3 gives the full variable domain: DAGVTQSPTHLIKTRGQQVTLRCSPKSGHDTVSWYQQALGQGPQFIFQYYEEEERQRGNFPDRFSGHQFPNYSSELNVNALLLGDSALYLCASSLEGARANVLTFGAGSRLTVL.

This sequence joins TRBV30 and TRBJ2-7; a possible D gene is TRBD2 (6 bases). Trimming cost V 2 bases and J 0 bases, with 11 bases left between them. In germline, CDR1 is GTSNPN, CDR2 SVGIG (reference sequence). The CDR3 runs 14 residues. The CDR3 region has the DNA TGTGCCTGGAGTACGGGGACTGCCTCCTACGAGCAGTACTTC. This codes for CAWSTGTASYEQYF. The full variable domain, its missing parts supplied by reference TRBV30 and TRBJ2-7, is SQTIHQWPATLVQPVGSPLSLECTVEGTSNPNLYWYRQAAGRGLQLLFYSVGIGQISSEVPQNLSASRPQDRQFILSSKKLLLSDSGFYLCAWSTGTASYEQYFGPGTRLTVT.

This clone was seen only a few times. The chain has TRBV19 and TRBJ1-5; TRBD1 aligns across 8 bases. CDR3 length: 15 amino acids. V gave up 7 bases and J gave up 5 bases; unmatched junction bases: 10. Per the germline V gene, CDR1 is LNHDA and CDR2 is SQIVND (reference sequence). The CDR3 sequence is CASTLGQGGDQPQHF. CDR3 sequence (DNA): TGTGCCAGTACCTTAGGACAGGGAGGGGATCAGCCCCAGCATTTT.

V usage is TRBV18 and J usage is TRBJ2-3; possibly TRBD2 for D (5 bases). The CDR3 covers 19 residues. V lost 3 bases and J lost 6, with 28 bases in between. In germline, CDR1 is KGHSH, CDR2 LQKENI. The CDR3 DNA is TGTGCCAGCTCACCGGTTGTAGGCGGAGACTATGACTTTTCCGATACGCAGTATTTT. Translated, it gives CASSPVVGGDYDFSDTQYF.

Here the CDR3 DNA reads TGTGCCAGTCAATCCCGACAGGGGACCTCCTACAATGAGCAGTTCTTC. This translates into CASQSRQGTSYNEQFF. The chain employs TRBV2 and TRBJ2-1; the match to TRBD1 covers 8 bases. The CDR3 is 16 amino acids. Germline V gene sequence: CDR1 SNHLY, CDR2 FYNNEI. The V gene end was trimmed by 9 bases and the J gene end by 0 bases; junction bases not matched to a gene: 10.

In this sample, this clone turned up once. CDR3 region: CASSLEWLGTDTQYF. The CDR3 DNA follows: TGCGCCAGCAGCTTGGAGTGGTTAGGCACAGATACGCAGTATTTT. J is TRBJ2-3 and V is TRBV5-1; unclear D gene. The CDR3 has 15 residues. CDR1 is SGHRS and CDR2 is YFSETQ in the germline V gene. Trimming shortened V by 0 bases and J by 1 base, and 9 bases separated the two germline ends. The full variable domain, completed using reference TRBV5-1 and TRBJ2-3, is KAGVTQTPRYLIKTRGQQVTLSCSPISGHRSVSWYQQTPGQGLQFLFEYFSETQRNKGNFPGRFSGRQFSNSRSEMNVSTLELGDSALYLCASSLEWLGTDTQYFGPGTRLTVL.

This chain links TRBV6-6 with TRBJ1-6; D perhaps matches TRBD1 (5 bases). Trimming took 6 bases from V and 10 from J, leaving 13 bases between them. The CDR3 runs 13 residues. Germline V gives CDR1 MNHNY, CDR2 SVGAGI (reference sequence). Written as DNA, the CDR3 is TGTGCCAGCAGCGCTGAGCAGGGCTCACCCCTCCACTTT. It specifies CASSAEQGSPLHF.

The rearrangement joins TRBV10-3 to TRBJ2-1; tentatively, D is TRBD1 (6 bases). The CDR3 consists of 14 residues. Trimming removed 9 bases from V and 2 bases from J, with 14 bases in between. CDR1 and CDR2 (germline): ENHRY, SYGVKD. CDR3 nucleotides: TGTGCCATTTTGACAGGCCCTCCCTACAATGAGCAGTTCTTC. Residues: CAILTGPPYNEQFF.